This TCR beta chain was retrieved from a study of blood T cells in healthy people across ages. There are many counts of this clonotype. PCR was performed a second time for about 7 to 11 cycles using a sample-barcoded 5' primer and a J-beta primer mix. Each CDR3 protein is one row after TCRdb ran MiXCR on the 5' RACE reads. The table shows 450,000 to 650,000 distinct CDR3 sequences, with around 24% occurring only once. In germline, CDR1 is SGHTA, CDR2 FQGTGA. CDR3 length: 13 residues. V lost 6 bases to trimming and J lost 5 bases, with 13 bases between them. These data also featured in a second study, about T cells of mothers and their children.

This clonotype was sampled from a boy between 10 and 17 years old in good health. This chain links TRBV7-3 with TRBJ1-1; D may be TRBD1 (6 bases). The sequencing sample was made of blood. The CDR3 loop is CASSQGRGTEAFF. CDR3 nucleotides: TGTGCCAGCAGTCAAGGGAGGGGGACTGAAGCTTTCTTT. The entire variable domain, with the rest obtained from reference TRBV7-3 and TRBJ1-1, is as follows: GAGVSQTPSNKVTEKGKYVELRCDPISGHTALYWYRQSLGQGPEFLIYFQGTGAADDSGLPNDRFFAVRPEGSVSTLKIQRTERGDSAVYLCASSQGRGTEAFFGQGTRLTVV.